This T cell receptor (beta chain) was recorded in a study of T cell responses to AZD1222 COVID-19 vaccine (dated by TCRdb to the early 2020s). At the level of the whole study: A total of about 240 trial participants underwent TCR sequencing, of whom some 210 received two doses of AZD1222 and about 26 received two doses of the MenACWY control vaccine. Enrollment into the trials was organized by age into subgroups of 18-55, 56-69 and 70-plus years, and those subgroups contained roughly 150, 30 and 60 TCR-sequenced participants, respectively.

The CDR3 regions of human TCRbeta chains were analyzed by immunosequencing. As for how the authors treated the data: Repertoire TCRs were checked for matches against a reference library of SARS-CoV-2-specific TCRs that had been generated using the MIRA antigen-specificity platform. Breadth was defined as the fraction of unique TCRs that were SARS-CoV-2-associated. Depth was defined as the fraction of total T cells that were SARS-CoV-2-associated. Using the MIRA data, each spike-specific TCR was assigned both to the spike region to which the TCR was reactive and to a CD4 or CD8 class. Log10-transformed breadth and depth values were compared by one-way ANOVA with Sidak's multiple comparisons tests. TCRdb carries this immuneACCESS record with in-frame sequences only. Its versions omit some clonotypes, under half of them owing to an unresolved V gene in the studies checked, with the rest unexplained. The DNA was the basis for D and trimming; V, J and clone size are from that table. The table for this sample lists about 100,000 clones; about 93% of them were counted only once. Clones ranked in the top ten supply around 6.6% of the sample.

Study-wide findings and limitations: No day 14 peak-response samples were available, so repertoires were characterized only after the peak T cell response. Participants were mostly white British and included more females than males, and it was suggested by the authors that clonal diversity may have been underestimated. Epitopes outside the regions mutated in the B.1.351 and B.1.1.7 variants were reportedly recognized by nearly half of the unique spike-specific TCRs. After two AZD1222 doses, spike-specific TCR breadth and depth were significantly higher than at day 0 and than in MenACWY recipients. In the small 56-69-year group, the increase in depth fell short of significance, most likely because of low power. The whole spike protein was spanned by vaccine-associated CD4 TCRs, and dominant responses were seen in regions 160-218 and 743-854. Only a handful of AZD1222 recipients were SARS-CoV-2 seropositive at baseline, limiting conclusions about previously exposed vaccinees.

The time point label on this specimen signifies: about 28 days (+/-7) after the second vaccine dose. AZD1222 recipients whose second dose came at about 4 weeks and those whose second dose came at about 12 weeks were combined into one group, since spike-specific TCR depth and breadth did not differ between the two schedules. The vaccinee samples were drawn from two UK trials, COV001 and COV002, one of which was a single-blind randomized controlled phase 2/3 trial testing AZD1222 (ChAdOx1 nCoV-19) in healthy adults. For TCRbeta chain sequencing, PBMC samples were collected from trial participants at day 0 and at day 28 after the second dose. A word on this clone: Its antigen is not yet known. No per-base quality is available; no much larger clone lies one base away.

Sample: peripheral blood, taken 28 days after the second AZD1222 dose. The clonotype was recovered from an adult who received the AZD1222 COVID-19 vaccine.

The CDR3 region reads CASSIGTRTRRNEQFF. The DNA sequence is as follows: TGTGCCAGTAGTATAGGTACCCGGACTAGGAGGAATGAGCAGTTCTTC. The V and J genes are TRBV19 and TRBJ2-1, and 7 bases in between align with TRBD2. The CDR3 spans 16 residues, from the cysteine through the phenylalanine. Only the CDR3 part of the read is kept: 48 bases, read in frame from the first base. CDR1 is given as LNHDA and CDR2 as SQIVND, both from the germline V gene (reference sequence). At the junction V is shortened by 1 base and J by 7 bases; bases outside the gene matches: 10.